This T cell receptor beta chain was obtained from a study of T cells in Graves' hyperthyroidism and ophthalmopathy. Study-wide results and limits: Ophthalmopathy was model-predicted a median around 6.1 months pre-onset.

The investigators amplified TCR beta CDR3 regions from RNA transcripts. TCR CDR3 underwent first-round RT-PCR with the HTBI primer set. In TCRdb, the multiplex PCR reads were re-called with MiXCR into one record per CDR3 protein. The data contain about 290,000 distinct CDR3 sequences, approximately 18% of them singletons. Individuals with ophthalmopathy presented a Clinical Activity Score of at least 3, a NOSPECS grade of at least 4 and a duration under 3 months. V shed 7 bases and J shed 0 bases, with 22 bases lying between them. This CDR3 region has 18 residues. In germline, CDR1 is SNHLY, CDR2 FYNNEI. About this clonotype: Its target is unknown.

The sequence came from a man in his fifties or sixties with Graves' ophthalmopathy. This chain links TRBV2 with TRBJ2-1; D might be TRBD1 or TRBD2, each matching 6 bases. Sequenced sample: blood. CDR3 loop: CASNGGRGAFSSYNEQFF. CDR3 DNA sequence: TGTGCCAGCAACGGTGGAAGGGGGGCCTTCAGCTCCTACAATGAGCAGTTCTTC.